What follows are 18 T cell receptor beta chains derived from one specimen sequenced in a study of early T cells in non-severe SARS-CoV-2 infection. TCRdb re-called the 5' RACE reads through MiXCR, storing one row per CDR3 protein. The sample includes fewer than 110,000 distinct CDR3 sequences, 11% of them seen just once. Sequencing was done on a sample of whole blood. Receptor source: an adult who was a healthcare worker with PCR-confirmed SARS-CoV-2 infection or an uninfected control (not recorded which).

This clonotype was counted at least ten times. This sequence joins TRBV5-4 and TRBJ1-1; unclear D gene. V lost 2 bases, J lost 9 bases, and 8 bases lay in between. Germline V lookup: CDR1 SGHNT, CDR2 YYREEE (reference sequence). The CDR3 is 11 residues long. Here the CDR3 DNA reads TGTGCCAGCAGCTTTGCGGGCCAAGCTTTCTTT. This encodes CASSFAGQAFF.

This clonotype was detected many times. The CDR3 nucleotides read TGTGCCAGCAGCGAGTACAAGGGGGGCCCGGTTTTGGAAAACATTCAGTACTTC. Amino acid sequence: CASSEYKGGPVLENIQYF. The chain joins TRBV6-1 to TRBJ2-4; TRBD1 or TRBD2 may be the D gene (6 bases each). The germline CDR1 and CDR2 sequences are MNHNS and SASEGT. There are 18 residues in the CDR3. The germline V and J ends were trimmed by 6 bases and 5 bases, with 26 bases remaining between them.

This clonotype has only a few counts. The chain couples TRBV9 to TRBJ1-5, with 7 positions matching TRBD1. The V and J ends lost 3 bases and 11 bases, in that order; junction bases with no gene match: 11. The CDR3 totals 14 residues. In germline, CDR1 is SGDLS, CDR2 YYNGEE. In nucleotides, the CDR3 is TGTGCCAGCAGCGAAGGACAGGTAGGGATCGCCCAGCATTTT. Protein sequence: CASSEGQVGIAQHF.

J is TRBJ2-7 and V is TRBV4-1; TRBD1 might be the D (6 bases). Germline V lookup: CDR1 MGHRA, CDR2 YSYEKL. This CDR3 region has 16 residues. Trimming removed 1 base at V and 7 bases at J, with 20 bases between. The CDR3 loop is CASSQVAGDGIREQYF. The DNA for the CDR3 is TGCGCCAGCAGCCAAGTCGCAGGGGATGGGATCCGGGAGCAGTACTTC.

There are many counts of this clonotype. The chain joins TRBV9 to TRBJ2-2; D remains unclear. The CDR3 covers 14 residues. V was pared by 3 bases and J by 1 base, with 7 bases between. Germline V gives CDR1 SGDLS, CDR2 YYNGEE. CDR3: CASSATQNTGELFF. The CDR3, as DNA: TGTGCCAGCAGCGCAACGCAGAACACCGGGGAGCTGTTTTTT. The variable domain in full, completed from reference TRBV9 and TRBJ2-2, reads DSGVTQTPKHLITATGQRVTLRCSPRSGDLSVYWYQQSLDQGLQFLIQYYNGEERAKGNILERFSAQQFPDLHSELNLSSLELGDSALYFCASSATQNTGELFFGEGSRLTVL.

The chain employs TRBV7-2 and TRBJ2-1, with 7 bases aligning to TRBD2. Germline CDR1 is SGHTA and CDR2 is FQGNSA. V lost 4 bases, J lost 16 bases, and 13 bases stayed unmatched. There are 13 residues in the CDR3. The CDR3 DNA is TGTGCCAGCAGCTCCGGGACTACCCCTGCGATATTCTTC. It encodes CASSSGTTPAIFF.

CDR3 nucleotide sequence: TGTGCCAGCCGGGGACAGTATAGCAATCAGCCCCAGCATTTT. It is translated as CASRGQYSNQPQHF. This chain joins TRBV27 and TRBJ1-5; 7 positions agree with TRBD1. Germline CDR1 and CDR2: MNHEY and SMNVEV (reference sequence). The CDR3 is made up of 14 amino acids. Trimming cost V 8 bases and J 0 bases; bases outside gene matches: 4.

This clonotype was seen only a few times. This chain connects TRBV5-1 to TRBJ1-2, with 10 bases aligning to TRBD1. This CDR3 is 15 amino acids long. Germline CDR1 SGHRS, CDR2 YFSETQ. V trimming: 0 bases; J trimming: 3 bases; junction bases outside the gene matches: 2. The CDR3 reads CASSLEGTGDYGYTF. Here the CDR3 DNA reads TGCGCCAGCAGCTTGGAAGGGACAGGGGACTATGGCTACACCTTC.

The chain is built from TRBV7-9 and TRBJ2-1; the match to TRBD2 covers 9 bases. The germline V gene encodes CDR1 SEHNR and CDR2 FQNEAQ (reference sequence). V dropped 7 bases and J dropped 10; count of bases not matched to a gene: 5. The CDR3 is 12 amino acids. CDR3 sequence reads: CASTGLAGEQFF. CDR3 in DNA: TGTGCCAGCACCGGCCTAGCGGGAGAGCAGTTCTTC.

This clonotype has a count of ten or more. This chain connects TRBV12-3 or TRBV12-4 to TRBJ2-7, with 15 bases that match TRBD2. The CDR3 contains 15 residues. After removal of 6 bases from V and 3 bases from J, the junction contained 3 bases not matched to a gene. The CDR3 is CASSLGLAGGYEQYF. The CDR3 nucleotides are TGTGCCAGCAGCTTGGGACTAGCGGGAGGCTACGAGCAGTACTTC.

The chain has TRBV28 and TRBJ1-2; D gene uncertain. The CDR3 covers 15 residues. V gave up 4 bases and J gave up 3 bases, with 15 bases separating them. The germline CDR1 and CDR2 sequences are MDHEN and SYDVKM. Written as DNA, the CDR3 is TGTGCCAGCAGTTCCCACCATCGGGGAGACTATGGCTACACCTTC. It encodes CASSSHHRGDYGYTF.

The rearrangement joins TRBV6-1 to TRBJ1-1; D remains ambiguous. The CDR3 runs 13 residues. Looked up from germline, CDR1 is MNHNS and CDR2 is SASEGT. With 5 bases removed from V and 1 base from J, the gap between germline ends came to 8 bases. The CDR3 spells CASSTGSNTEAFF. The CDR3 DNA follows: TGTGCCAGCAGTACGGGCTCGAACACTGAAGCTTTCTTT.

This clonotype was recorded a few times. The rearrangement uses TRBV28 and TRBJ2-1; 8 nucleotides line up with TRBD1. The CDR3 totals 14 residues. Germline assignment: CDR1 MDHEN and CDR2 SYDVKM. After removal of 2 bases from V and 4 bases from J, the junction contained 1 base not matched to a gene. The CDR3: CASSLRQGYNEQFF. The CDR3, as DNA: TGTGCCAGCAGTTTACGACAGGGGTACAATGAGCAGTTCTTC. The full variable domain, its missing parts supplied by reference TRBV28 and TRBJ2-1, is DVKVTQSSRYLVKRTGEKVFLECVQDMDHENMFWYRQDPGLGLRLIYFSYDVKMKEKGDIPEGYSVSREKKERFSLILESASTNQTSMYLCASSLRQGYNEQFFGPGTRLTVL.

This clonotype occurred many times. V is TRBV11-2 and J is TRBJ2-7, with 7 bases lining up with TRBD2. CDR1 and CDR2 (germline): SGHAT, FQNNGV. The CDR3 is made up of 15 amino acids. V was pared by 1 base and J by 4 bases, with 7 bases of the junction left unmatched. The CDR3, as DNA: TGTGCCAGCAGCTTAGGAGGGAGGGGCGGATACGAGCAGTACTTC. Protein sequence: CASSLGGRGGYEQYF.

This clonotype was recorded at least ten times. V and J are TRBV4-3 and TRBJ2-5; D is undetermined. Germline lookup yields CDR1 LGHNA and CDR2 YSLEER. This CDR3 contains 13 residues. V was clipped by 0 bases and J by 4 bases, with 6 bases between them. CDR3 sequence reads: CASSQELGETQYF. In nucleotides, the CDR3 is TGCGCCAGCAGCCAAGAGCTGGGAGAGACCCAGTACTTC.

The chain employs TRBV10-3 and TRBJ2-1; D may be TRBD2 (6 bases). Germline-derived CDR1 and CDR2 are ENHRY and SYGVKD. This CDR3 has 14 residues. V shed 3 bases and J shed 6 bases, with 12 bases lying between them. The CDR3 coding sequence is TGTGCCATCAGTGAACCACCGGGAGCCAATGAGCAGTTCTTC. Protein product: CAISEPPGANEQFF.

This clonotype was picked up many times. The chain employs TRBV27 and TRBJ2-1; 7 bases are shared with TRBD2. The CDR3 is made up of 12 amino acids. Trimming removed 5 bases from V and 8 bases from J; junction bases left unmatched: 3. CDR1 and CDR2 from the germline V gene are MNHEY and SMNVEV (reference sequence). DNA of the CDR3: TGTGCCAGCAGTGGGAGGGCGGATGAGCAGTTCTTC. Protein product: CASSGRADEQFF.

This clonotype came up many times. The chain recombines TRBV7-9 with TRBJ2-5; D unresolved. Trimming shortened V by 5 bases and J by 1 base, and 14 bases separated the two germline ends. The CDR3 covers 15 residues. Germline-derived CDR1 and CDR2 are SEHNR and FQNEAQ (reference sequence). The CDR3 is CASSINPGSQETQYF. CDR3 in DNA: TGTGCCAGCAGCATCAACCCGGGCTCCCAAGAGACCCAGTACTTC. Filled out from reference TRBV7-9 and TRBJ2-5, the complete variable domain reads DTGVSQNPRHKITKRGQNVTFRCDPISEHNRLYWYRQTLGQGPEFLTYFQNEAQLEKSRLLSDRFSAERPKGSFSTLEIQRTEQGDSAMYLCASSINPGSQETQYFGPGTRLLVL.